These 26 T cell receptor beta chains share one sample of origin, sequenced in a study of blood T cell repertoires in COVID-19. Data came from immunoSEQ multiplex PCR; TCRdb stores just in-frame clones and leaves some out. This table has 250,000 to 400,000 clones, roughly 90% appearing once. The source material was peripheral blood. The receptors come from a woman under 40 with COVID-19, enrolled during active disease.

The CDR3 loop reads CASSSSRAGAHYGYTF. The CDR3 bases are TGTGCCAGCAGCTCAAGCAGAGCAGGGGCCCACTATGGCTACACCTTC. The rearrangement links TRBV5-4 to TRBJ1-2; tentatively, D is TRBD1 (6 bases). Between the trimmed V and J ends, which lost 3 bases and 3 bases, there was a span of 18 bases. CDR1 and CDR2 (germline): SGHNT, YYREEE (reference sequence). The CDR3 runs to 16 residues.

This chain joins TRBV15 and TRBJ2-3; tentatively, D is TRBD2 (5 bases). There are 15 residues in the CDR3. CDR1 LNHNV and CDR2 YYDKDF come from the germline V gene (reference sequence). Between the trimmed V and J ends, which lost 1 base and 1 base, there was a span of 9 bases. DNA for the CDR3: TGTGCCACCAGCAGAGCGGTTAGCGGCACAGATACGCAGTATTTT. Its protein product is CATSRAVSGTDTQYF.

This chain uses TRBV5-1 with TRBJ2-5, with 9 bases lining up with TRBD1. The trim removed 4 bases at V and 5 bases at J, leaving 6 bases unmatched. The CDR3 length is 14 residues. CDR1 and CDR2 from the germline V gene are SGHRS and YFSETQ. CDR3 in amino acids: CASSHGQGRETQYF. For the CDR3, the DNA is TGCGCCAGCAGCCACGGACAGGGGAGGGAGACCCAGTACTTC.

This chain uses TRBV3-1 (or the pseudogene TRBV3-2) with TRBJ1-2; tentatively, D is TRBD1 (6 bases). The CDR3 sequence is 15 residues long. Trimming removed 1 base at V and 4 bases at J, with 13 bases between. Germline CDR1 LGHDT, CDR2 YNNKEL (reference sequence). Here the CDR3 DNA reads TGTGCCAGCAGCCAAGGGACAGCCCGGGGCTATGGCTACACCTTC. Amino acids: CASSQGTARGYGYTF.

This chain uses TRBV28 with TRBJ1-2; D is perhaps TRBD1 (5 bases). The CDR3 runs 15 residues. The germline V and J ends were trimmed by 8 bases and 3 bases, with 19 bases remaining between them. Germline CDR1 is MDHEN and CDR2 is SYDVKM. CDR3 bases: TGTGCCAGCGGTAAGCGGGCCCAGGGAGACTATGGCTACACCTTC. Translated: CASGKRAQGDYGYTF.

The chain uses TRBV27 and TRBJ2-2; TRBD2 agrees at 14 bases. Unmatched junction bases numbered 4, after V lost 3 bases and J lost 7 bases. The CDR3 runs to 16 residues. CDR1 is MNHEY, CDR2 SMNVEV, per germline (reference sequence). The CDR3: CASSLGLAGVIGELFF. The CDR3 nucleotides read TGTGCCAGCAGTTTGGGACTAGCGGGAGTAATCGGGGAGCTGTTTTTT.

CDR3 protein: CASSPNKGPGEAFF. CDR3 bases: TGTGCCAGCAGCCCCAATAAGGGGCCTGGGGAAGCTTTCTTT. The chain carries TRBV7-2 and TRBJ1-1; a weak D match, TRBD1 (5 bases). CDR1 is SGHTA, CDR2 FQGNSA, per germline. The V end lost 5 bases, the J end lost 8 bases, and 18 bases lay between the germline ends. The CDR3 sequence is 14 residues long.

The rearrangement joins TRBV12-5 to TRBJ1-2, with TRBD1 identical over 10 bases. The CDR3 has 15 residues. The trim removed 6 bases at V and 7 bases at J, leaving 11 bases unmatched. The germline gives CDR1 LGHNT, CDR2 FRNRAP. The CDR3 nucleotides are TGTGCTAGTGGCATCCCGGGACAGGGGTTTACTGGCTACACCTTC. It encodes CASGIPGQGFTGYTF.

This chain uses TRBV27 with TRBJ2-1; 11 nucleotides agree with TRBD2. The germline CDR1 and CDR2 sequences are MNHEY and SMNVEV (reference sequence). This CDR3 has 17 amino acids. V shed 4 bases and J 9 bases; nucleotides not matched to a gene: 14. The DNA of the CDR3 is TGTGCCAGCAGTTCGAACGGACTAGCGGGTAACCTGCTTGAGCAGTTCTTC. The encoded protein is CASSSNGLAGNLLEQFF.

J is TRBJ1-2 and V is TRBV4-1, with no clear D. The CDR3 totals 14 residues. With 4 bases removed from V and 8 bases from J, the gap between germline ends came to 17 bases. CDR1 and CDR2 (germline): MGHRA, YSYEKL. CDR3 region: CASSRDSGRKGYTF. The CDR3, as DNA: TGCGCCAGCAGCCGAGATAGCGGCCGGAAGGGCTACACCTTC.

The chain links TRBV10-2 to TRBJ1-2; TRBD1 agrees at 9 bases. The CDR3 has 16 amino acids. CDR1 and CDR2 (germline): WSHSY, SAAADI. J gave up 6 bases and V 2 bases, and 10 bases lay outside the gene matches. CDR3 DNA: TGCGCCAGCAGTGAGACCCCGGGACAGGGAGTTAATGGCTACACCTTC. Translated, it gives CASSETPGQGVNGYTF.

The chain joins TRBV9 to TRBJ2-2, with D tentatively TRBD2 (6 bases). The V end was cut by 4 bases, the J end by 7 bases, with 26 bases between. The CDR3 length is 18 residues. CDR1 and CDR2 (germline): SGDLS, YYNGEE. The CDR3 DNA follows: TGTGCCAGCAGCCCCGTGCAACTAGCCGGGTTAGTCAGCGGGGAGCTGTTTTTT. This sequence encodes CASSPVQLAGLVSGELFF.

The rearrangement uses TRBV5-4 and TRBJ2-1, with D perhaps matching TRBD2 (6 bases). This CDR3 is 14 amino acids long. V dropped 0 bases and J dropped 5 bases, with 9 bases sitting between them. Germline CDR1 and CDR2: SGHNT and YYREEE (reference sequence). This CDR3 is CASSLARTNNEQFF. The CDR3 nucleotides read TGTGCCAGCAGCTTGGCGAGGACTAACAATGAGCAGTTCTTC. Based on the CDR3 plus reference TRBV5-4 and TRBJ2-1, the full variable domain is ETGVTQSPTHLIKTRGQQVTLRCSSQSGHNTVSWYQQALGQGPQFIFQYYREEENGRGNFPPRFSGLQFPNYSSELNVNALELDDSALYLCASSLARTNNEQFFGPGTRLTVL.

This clone was detected only once. The CDR3 here is CASSPGTGNTEAFF. CDR3 nucleotides: TGTGCCAGCTCACCGGGGACAGGGAACACTGAAGCTTTCTTT. This rearrangement joins TRBV18 to TRBJ1-1; 8 positions agree with TRBD1. The V and J ends lost 3 bases and 1 base, in that order; junction bases with no gene match: 1. The V gene's germline CDR1 is KGHSH and CDR2 LQKENI. The CDR3 runs to 14 residues.

The chain carries TRBV7-6 and TRBJ2-3; a possible D gene is TRBD1 (5 bases). In germline, CDR1 is SGHVS, CDR2 FNYEAQ. The CDR3 covers 16 residues. V shed 1 base and J shed 2 bases, with 13 bases lying between them. CDR3 sequence: CASSLVGGRATDTQYF. CDR3 bases: TGTGCCAGCAGCTTAGTAGGTGGCAGGGCCACAGATACGCAGTATTTT.

This clone showed up just once. V usage is TRBV6-1 and J usage is TRBJ1-3, with no clear D. The CDR3 runs 15 residues. With 2 bases removed from V and 0 bases from J, the gap between germline ends came to 8 bases. CDR1 is MNHNS, CDR2 SASEGT, per germline. The CDR3 sequence is CASSEFRSSGNTIYF. The CDR3, as DNA: TGTGCCAGCAGTGAATTCCGCAGCTCTGGAAACACCATATATTTT.

This chain uses TRBV2 with TRBJ1-5; 8 bases are shared with TRBD1. The CDR3 consists of 14 residues. Germline V CDR1 and CDR2: SNHLY, FYNNEI. The junction had 11 bases not matched to a gene; V was cut back by 9 bases and J by 7 bases. The CDR3 DNA is TGTGCCAGTCAGGACAGGGTAGGATACCAGCCCCAGCATTTT. It is translated as CASQDRVGYQPQHF.

This clone has just a few counts. The chain has TRBV30 and TRBJ1-1; 7 nucleotides align to TRBD1. CDR3 length: 14 amino acids. With 7 bases clipped from V and 5 bases from J, the junction kept 13 bases outside the gene matches. Per the germline V gene, CDR1 is GTSNPN and CDR2 is SVGIG (reference sequence). DNA of the CDR3: TGTGCCTCGACAGGGAACCCTCTGTGGACTGAAGCTTTCTTT. Its protein product is CASTGNPLWTEAFF.

The CDR3 loop is CASTGSTINSPLHF. CDR3 sequence (DNA): TGTGCCAGTACCGGGAGTACTATAAATTCACCCCTCCACTTT. This chain uses TRBV19 with TRBJ1-6, with D unclear. Germline CDR1 is LNHDA and CDR2 is SQIVND (reference sequence). The V end was cut by 7 bases, the J end by 7 bases, with 14 bases between. This CDR3 is built from 14 residues.

The gene calls are TRBV6-5 and TRBJ1-5; TRBD1 agrees at 7 bases. The junction had 10 bases not matched to a gene; V was cut back by 7 bases and J by 7 bases. The CDR3 loop spans 14 amino acids. Per germline, CDR1 MNHEY and CDR2 SVGAGI. The CDR3: CASMRQGTRQPQHF. CDR3 sequence (DNA): TGTGCCAGCATGAGACAGGGAACCCGCCAGCCCCAGCATTTT.

The chain couples TRBV6-6 to TRBJ1-2, with 10 positions matching TRBD1. Germline V gene sequence: CDR1 MNHNY, CDR2 SVGAGI (reference sequence). The CDR3 runs 15 residues. Trimming cost V 3 bases and J 8 bases; bases outside gene matches: 9. The CDR3 coding sequence is TGTGCCAGCAGTTATCCGGGACAGGGGATTTGGGGCTACACCTTC. This translates into CASSYPGQGIWGYTF.

The chain links TRBV3-1 (or the pseudogene TRBV3-2) to TRBJ1-1; TRBD1 is a possible D gene (6 bases). CDR3 length: 15 residues. Per the germline V gene, CDR1 is LGHDT and CDR2 is YNNKEL (reference sequence). The ends were cut back, 0 bases at V and 5 bases at J, with 13 bases in the middle. The DNA of the CDR3 is TGTGCCAGCAGCCAAGATAAGGGGGGGAGTACTGAAGCTTTCTTT. Protein: CASSQDKGGSTEAFF.

The rearrangement links TRBV5-1 to TRBJ2-7, with 12 bases aligning to TRBD1. V shed 4 bases, J shed 3 bases, and the junction held 5 bases outside the gene matches. Per the germline V gene, CDR1 is SGHRS and CDR2 is YFSETQ. This CDR3 region has 15 residues. CDR3 sequence: CASSRGQGAGYEQYF. Written as DNA, the CDR3 is TGCGCCAGCAGCAGGGGACAGGGGGCTGGCTACGAGCAGTACTTC.

This chain joins TRBV7-2 and TRBJ2-2, with 11 bases aligning to TRBD2. This CDR3 has 15 amino acids. CDR1 is SGHTA and CDR2 is FQGNSA in the germline V gene. After removal of 2 bases from V and 4 bases from J, the junction contained 0 bases not matched to a gene. In DNA, the CDR3 is TGTGCCAGCAGCTTACTAGCGGGAGGCACCGGGGAGCTGTTTTTT. This sequence encodes CASSLLAGGTGELFF.

The chain uses TRBV6-4 and TRBJ2-1; 15 nucleotides line up with TRBD2. With V trimmed by 2 bases and J by 8 bases, 7 bases remained unmatched. Germline V CDR1 and CDR2: MRHNA, SNTAGT. The CDR3 consists of 17 residues. CDR3 bases: TGTGCCAGCAGTGACGGCGGACTAGCGGGGGGGGTCGATGAGCAGTTCTTC. Translation gives CASSDGGLAGGVDEQFF.

The rearrangement joins TRBV4-2 to TRBJ2-1, with D tentatively TRBD1 (5 bases). Trimming stripped 4 bases from V and 2 bases from J, with 15 bases between. CDR3 length equals 16 residues. Germline lookup yields CDR1 LGHNA and CDR2 YNFKEQ. CDR3 loop: CASSLSRDSTYNEQFF. CDR3 DNA: TGTGCCAGCAGCCTAAGCCGTGACAGCACCTACAATGAGCAGTTCTTC.